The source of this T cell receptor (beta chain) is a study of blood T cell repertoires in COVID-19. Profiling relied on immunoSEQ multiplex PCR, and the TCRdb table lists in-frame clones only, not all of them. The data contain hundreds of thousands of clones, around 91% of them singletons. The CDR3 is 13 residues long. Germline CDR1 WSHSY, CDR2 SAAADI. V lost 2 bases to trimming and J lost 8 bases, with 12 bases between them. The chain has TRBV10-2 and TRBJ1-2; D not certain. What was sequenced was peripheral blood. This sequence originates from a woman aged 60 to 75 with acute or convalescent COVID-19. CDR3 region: CASSETADRGYTF. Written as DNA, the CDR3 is TGCGCCAGCAGTGAGACAGCTGATAGGGGCTACACCTTC.